This TCR beta chain was obtained from a study of T cell responses to AZD1222 COVID-19 vaccine. With 5 bases clipped from V and 0 bases from J, the junction kept 8 bases outside the gene matches. The CDR3 has 18 amino acids. Germline-derived CDR1 and CDR2 are LNHDA and SQIVND (reference sequence). Only in-frame clones appear in the TCRdb table, and some are missing; sequencing was by immunoSEQ multiplex PCR. The repertoire has 94,000 or so clones, under 90% of them found once; the top ten carry roughly 24%. The gene calls are TRBV19 and TRBJ2-6; the match to TRBD1 covers 9 bases. The sequence derives from an adult in good health. The input for sequencing was peripheral blood, taken on day 0 of AZD1222 vaccination. CDR3 DNA sequence: TGTGCCAGTAGTCCCCGGGACAGGGCATTCTCTGGGGCCAACGTCCTGACTTTC. Translating it yields CASSPRDRAFSGANVLTF.